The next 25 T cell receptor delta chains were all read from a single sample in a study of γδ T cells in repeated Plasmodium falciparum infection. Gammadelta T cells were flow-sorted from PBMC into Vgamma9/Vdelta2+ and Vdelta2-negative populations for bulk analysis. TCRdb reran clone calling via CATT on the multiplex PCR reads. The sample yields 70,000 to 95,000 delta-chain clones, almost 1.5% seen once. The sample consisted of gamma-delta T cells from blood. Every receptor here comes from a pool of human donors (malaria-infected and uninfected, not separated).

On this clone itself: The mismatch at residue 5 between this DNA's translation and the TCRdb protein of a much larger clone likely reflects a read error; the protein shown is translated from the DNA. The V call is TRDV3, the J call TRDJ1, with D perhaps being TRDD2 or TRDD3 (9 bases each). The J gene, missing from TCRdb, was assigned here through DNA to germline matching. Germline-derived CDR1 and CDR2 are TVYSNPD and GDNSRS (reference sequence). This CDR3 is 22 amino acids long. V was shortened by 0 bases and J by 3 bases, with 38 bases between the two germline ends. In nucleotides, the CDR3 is TGTGCCTTTAGAGAGAACCCCTTCCTACTAGGACCACGGGGGATACTACCCGATAAACTCATCTTT. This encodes CAFRENPFLLGPRGILPDKLIF.

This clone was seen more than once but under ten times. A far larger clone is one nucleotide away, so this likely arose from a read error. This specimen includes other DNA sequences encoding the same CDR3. Here the CDR3 reads CACDTKRGYAPTDKLIF. The CDR3 DNA sequence: TGTGCCTGTGACACTAAACGCGGATACGCTCCCACTGATAAACTCATCTTT. The V and J genes are TRDV2 and TRDJ1, with TRDD3 identical over 7 bases. In the absence of a J gene in TCRdb, the DNA was matched to germline to assign it here. There are 17 residues in the CDR3. The junction had 15 bases not matched to a gene; V was cut back by 1 base and J by 5 bases. The germline CDR1 and CDR2 sequences are GEAIGNYY and EKD.

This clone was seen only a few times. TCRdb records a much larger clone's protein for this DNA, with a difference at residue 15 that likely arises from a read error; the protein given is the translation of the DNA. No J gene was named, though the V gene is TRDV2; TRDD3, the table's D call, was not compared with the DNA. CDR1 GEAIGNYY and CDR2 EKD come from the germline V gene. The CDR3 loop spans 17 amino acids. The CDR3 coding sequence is TGTGCCTGTGACTGGGGGCCGAGCTCCTGGGACACCCGACAGACGTTTTTC. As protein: CACDWGPSSWDTRQTFF.

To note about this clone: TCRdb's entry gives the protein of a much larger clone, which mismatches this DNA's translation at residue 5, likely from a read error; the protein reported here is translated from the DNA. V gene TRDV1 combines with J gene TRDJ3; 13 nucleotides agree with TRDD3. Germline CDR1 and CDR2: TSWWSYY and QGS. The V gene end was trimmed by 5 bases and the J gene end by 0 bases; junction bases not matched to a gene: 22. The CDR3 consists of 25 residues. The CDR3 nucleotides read TGTGCTCTTGGGAAATTGGCTTCCTACGGTTACTGGGGGATACGCGTCTCCTGGGACACCCGACAGATGTTTTTC. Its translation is CALGKLASYGYWGIRVSWDTRQMFF.

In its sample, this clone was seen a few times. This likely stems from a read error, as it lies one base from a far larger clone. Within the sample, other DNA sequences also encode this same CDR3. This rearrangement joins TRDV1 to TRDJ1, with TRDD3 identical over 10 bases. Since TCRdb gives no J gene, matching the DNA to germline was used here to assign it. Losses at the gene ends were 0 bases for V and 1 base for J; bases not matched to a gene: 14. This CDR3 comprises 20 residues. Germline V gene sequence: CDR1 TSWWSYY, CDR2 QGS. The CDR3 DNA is TGTGCTCTTGGGGAACTTTTCTTTCTACGGGGGATACGATCCACCGATAAACTCATCTTT. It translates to CALGELFFLRGIRSTDKLIF.

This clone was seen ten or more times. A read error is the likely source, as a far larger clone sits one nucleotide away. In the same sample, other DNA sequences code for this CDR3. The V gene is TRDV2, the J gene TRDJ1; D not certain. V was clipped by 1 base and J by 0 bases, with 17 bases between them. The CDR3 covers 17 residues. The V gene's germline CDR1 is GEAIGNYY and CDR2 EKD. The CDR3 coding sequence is TGTGCCTGTGACACTGTGTCCTCTCCGGGGTACACCGATAAACTCATCTTT. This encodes CACDTVSSPGYTDKLIF.

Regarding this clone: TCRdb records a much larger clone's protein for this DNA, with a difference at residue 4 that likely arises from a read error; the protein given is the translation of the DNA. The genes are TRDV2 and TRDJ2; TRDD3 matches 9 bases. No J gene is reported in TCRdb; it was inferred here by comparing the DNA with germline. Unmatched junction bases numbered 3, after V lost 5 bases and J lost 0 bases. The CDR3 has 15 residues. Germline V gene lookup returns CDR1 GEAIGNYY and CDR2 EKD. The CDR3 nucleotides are TGTGCCTGTGGCACTGGGGGAGCTTTGACAGCACAACTCTTCTTT. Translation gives CACGTGGALTAQLFF.

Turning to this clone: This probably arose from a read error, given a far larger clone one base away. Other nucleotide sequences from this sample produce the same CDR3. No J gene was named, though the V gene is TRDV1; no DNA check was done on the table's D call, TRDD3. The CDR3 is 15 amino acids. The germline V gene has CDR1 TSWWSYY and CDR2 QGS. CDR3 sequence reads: CALGDNYGETDKLIF. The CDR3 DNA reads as TGTGCTCTTGGGGATAACTACGGGGAAACCGATAAACTCATCTTC.

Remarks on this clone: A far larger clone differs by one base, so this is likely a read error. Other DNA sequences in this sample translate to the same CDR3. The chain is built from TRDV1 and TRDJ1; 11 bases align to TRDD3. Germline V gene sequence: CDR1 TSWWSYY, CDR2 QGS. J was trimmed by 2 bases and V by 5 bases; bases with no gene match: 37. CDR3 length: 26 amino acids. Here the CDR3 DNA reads TGTGCTCTTGGGAACAACCCGCCTTCCTACCTAATTTGGGGGATACGCGAGAATGGGGAAACCGATAAACTCATCTTT. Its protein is CALGNNPPSYLIWGIRENGETDKLIF.

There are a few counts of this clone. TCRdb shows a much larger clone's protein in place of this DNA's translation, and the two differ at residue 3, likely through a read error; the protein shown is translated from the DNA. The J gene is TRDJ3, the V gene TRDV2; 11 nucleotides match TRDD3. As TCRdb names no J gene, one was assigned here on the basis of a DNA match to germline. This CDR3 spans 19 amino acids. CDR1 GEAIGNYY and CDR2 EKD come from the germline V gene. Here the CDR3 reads CARDPTGGYASWDTRQMFF. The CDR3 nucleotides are TGTGCCCGTGACCCTACTGGGGGATATGCGTCCTGGGACACCCGACAGATGTTTTTC.

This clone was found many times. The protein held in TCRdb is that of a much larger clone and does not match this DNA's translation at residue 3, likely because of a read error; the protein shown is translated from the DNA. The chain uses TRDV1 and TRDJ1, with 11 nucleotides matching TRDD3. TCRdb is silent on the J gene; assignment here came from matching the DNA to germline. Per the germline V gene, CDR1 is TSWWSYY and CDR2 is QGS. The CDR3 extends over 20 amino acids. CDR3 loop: CAIGEPRGILGDNRTDKLIF. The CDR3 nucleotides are TGTGCTATTGGGGAACCTCGTGGAATACTGGGGGATAATAGGACCGATAAACTCATCTTT.

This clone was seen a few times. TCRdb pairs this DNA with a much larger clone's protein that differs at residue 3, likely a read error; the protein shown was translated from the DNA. The CDR3 DNA reads as TGTGCCCCCAGCCTTCCAACTCCGAATCCCGCCGTATACACCGATAAACTCATCTTT. Translated: CAPSLPTPNPAVYTDKLIF. The V gene is TRDV2, the J gene TRDJ1; TRDD2 is a possible D gene (6 bases). Matching the DNA to germline supplied the J gene, which TCRdb does not give. V gave up 9 bases and J gave up 0 bases, with 31 bases separating them. Germline CDR1 GEAIGNYY, CDR2 EKD. The CDR3 loop spans 19 amino acids.

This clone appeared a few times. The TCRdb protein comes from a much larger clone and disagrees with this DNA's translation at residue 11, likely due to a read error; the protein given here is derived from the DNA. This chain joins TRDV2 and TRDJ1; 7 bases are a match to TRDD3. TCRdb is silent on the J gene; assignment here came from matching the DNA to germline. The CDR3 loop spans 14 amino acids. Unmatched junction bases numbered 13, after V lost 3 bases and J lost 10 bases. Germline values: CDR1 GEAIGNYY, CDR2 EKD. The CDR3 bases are TGTGCCTGTGACGCGACTCATCCTGGGGGTAGACTCATCTTT. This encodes CACDATHPGGRLIF.

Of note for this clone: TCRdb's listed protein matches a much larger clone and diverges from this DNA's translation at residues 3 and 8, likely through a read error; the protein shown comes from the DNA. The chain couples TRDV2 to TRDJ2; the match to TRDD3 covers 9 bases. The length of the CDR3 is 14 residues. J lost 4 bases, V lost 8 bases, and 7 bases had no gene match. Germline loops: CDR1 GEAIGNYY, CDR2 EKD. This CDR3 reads CAYDPLGETAQLFF. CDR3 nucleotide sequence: TGTGCCTATGATCCACTGGGGGAGACAGCACAACTCTTCTTT.

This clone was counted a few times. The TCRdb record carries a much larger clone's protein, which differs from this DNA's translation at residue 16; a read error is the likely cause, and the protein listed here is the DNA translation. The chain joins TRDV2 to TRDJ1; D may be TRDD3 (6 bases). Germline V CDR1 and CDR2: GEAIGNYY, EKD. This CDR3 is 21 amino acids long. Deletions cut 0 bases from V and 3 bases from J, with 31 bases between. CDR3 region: CACDTGIYALGTQRYADKLIF. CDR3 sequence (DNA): TGTGCCTGTGACACCGGAATCTACGCGCTGGGGACTCAGAGGTACGCCGATAAACTCATCTTT.

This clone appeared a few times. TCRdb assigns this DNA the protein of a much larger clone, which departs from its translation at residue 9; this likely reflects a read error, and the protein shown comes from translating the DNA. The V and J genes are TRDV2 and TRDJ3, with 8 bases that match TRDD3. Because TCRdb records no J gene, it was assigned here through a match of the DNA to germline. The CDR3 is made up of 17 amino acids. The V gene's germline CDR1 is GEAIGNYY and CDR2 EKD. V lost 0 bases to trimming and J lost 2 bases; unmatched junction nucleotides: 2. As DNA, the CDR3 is TGTGCCTGTGACACCGGGATACGCCCCTGGGACACCCGACAGATGTTTTTC. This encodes CACDTGIRPWDTRQMFF.

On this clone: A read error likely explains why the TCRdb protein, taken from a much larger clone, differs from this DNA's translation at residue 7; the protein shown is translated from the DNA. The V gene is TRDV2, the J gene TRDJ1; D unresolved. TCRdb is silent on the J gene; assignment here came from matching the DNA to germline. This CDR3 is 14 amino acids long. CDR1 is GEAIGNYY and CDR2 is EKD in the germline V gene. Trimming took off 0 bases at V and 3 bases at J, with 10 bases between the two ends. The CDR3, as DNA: TGTGCCTGTGACACCATCTTGGAAGCCGATAAACTCATCTTT. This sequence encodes CACDTILEADKLIF.

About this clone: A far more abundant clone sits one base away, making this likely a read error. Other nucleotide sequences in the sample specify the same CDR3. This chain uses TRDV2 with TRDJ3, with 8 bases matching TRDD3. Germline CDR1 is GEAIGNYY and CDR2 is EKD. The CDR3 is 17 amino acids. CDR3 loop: CACDTGIRSWDTRQMFF. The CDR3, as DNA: TGTGCCTGCGACACCGGGATACGCTCCTGGGACACCCGACAGATGTTTTTC.

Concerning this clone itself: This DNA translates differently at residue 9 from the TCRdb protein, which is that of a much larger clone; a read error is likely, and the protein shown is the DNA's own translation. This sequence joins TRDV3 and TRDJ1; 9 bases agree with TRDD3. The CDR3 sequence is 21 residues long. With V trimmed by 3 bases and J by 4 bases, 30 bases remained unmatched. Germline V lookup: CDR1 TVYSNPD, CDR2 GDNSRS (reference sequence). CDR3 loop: CALPKSPFSHWGRTNRDKLIF. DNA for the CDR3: TGTGCCTTGCCCAAGTCCCCGTTCTCCCACTGGGGGAGGACTAATCGCGATAAACTCATCTTT.

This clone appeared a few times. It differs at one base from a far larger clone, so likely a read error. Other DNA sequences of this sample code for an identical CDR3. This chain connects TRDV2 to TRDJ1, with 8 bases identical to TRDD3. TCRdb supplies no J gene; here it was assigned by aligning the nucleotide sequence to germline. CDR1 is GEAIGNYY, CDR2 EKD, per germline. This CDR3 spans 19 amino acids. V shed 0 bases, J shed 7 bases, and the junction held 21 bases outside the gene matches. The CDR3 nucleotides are TGTGCCTGTGACACCGATCAAGGGATACGCGCCGGGGATGCCGGTAAACTCATCTTT. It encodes CACDTDQGIRAGDAGKLIF.

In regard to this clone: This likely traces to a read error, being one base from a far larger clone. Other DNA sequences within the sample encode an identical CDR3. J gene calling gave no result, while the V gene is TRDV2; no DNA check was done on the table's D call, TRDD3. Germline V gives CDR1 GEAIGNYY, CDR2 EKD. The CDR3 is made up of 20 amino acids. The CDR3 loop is CACASRWTPLGIGPTDKLIF. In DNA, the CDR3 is TGTGCCTGTGCGTCTCGGTGGACACCTCTGGGGATAGGACCGACCGATAAACTCATCTTC.

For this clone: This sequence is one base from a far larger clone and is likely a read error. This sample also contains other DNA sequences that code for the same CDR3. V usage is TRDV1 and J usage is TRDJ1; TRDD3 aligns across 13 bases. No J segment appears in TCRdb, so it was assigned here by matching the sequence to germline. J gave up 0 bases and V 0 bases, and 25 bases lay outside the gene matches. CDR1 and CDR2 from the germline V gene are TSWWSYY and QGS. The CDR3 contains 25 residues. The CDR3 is CALGELSLPLYWGIREPLYTDKLIF. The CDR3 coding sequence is TGTGCTCTTGGGGAACTTTCCCTCCCCCTTTACTGGGGGATACGTGAACCGTTATACACCGATAAACTCATCTTT.

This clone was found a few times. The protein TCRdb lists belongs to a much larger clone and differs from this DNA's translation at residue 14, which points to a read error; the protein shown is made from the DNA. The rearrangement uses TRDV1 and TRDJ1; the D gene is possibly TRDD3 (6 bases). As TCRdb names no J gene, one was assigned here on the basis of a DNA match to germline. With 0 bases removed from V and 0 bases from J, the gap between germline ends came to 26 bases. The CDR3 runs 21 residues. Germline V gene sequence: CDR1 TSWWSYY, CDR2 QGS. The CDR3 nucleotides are TGTGCTCTTGGGGAACTCCTGCCCCGTCACCTCAGGGGGGAATACACCGATAAACTCATCTTT. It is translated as CALGELLPRHLRGEYTDKLIF.

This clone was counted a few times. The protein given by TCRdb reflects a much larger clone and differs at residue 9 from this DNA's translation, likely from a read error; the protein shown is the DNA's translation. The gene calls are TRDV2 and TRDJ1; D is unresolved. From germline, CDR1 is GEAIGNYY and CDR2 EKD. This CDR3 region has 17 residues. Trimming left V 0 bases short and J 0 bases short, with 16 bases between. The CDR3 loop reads CACDTVASVPYTDKLIF. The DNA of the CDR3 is TGTGCCTGTGACACCGTCGCCAGTGTCCCGTACACCGATAAACTCATCTTT.

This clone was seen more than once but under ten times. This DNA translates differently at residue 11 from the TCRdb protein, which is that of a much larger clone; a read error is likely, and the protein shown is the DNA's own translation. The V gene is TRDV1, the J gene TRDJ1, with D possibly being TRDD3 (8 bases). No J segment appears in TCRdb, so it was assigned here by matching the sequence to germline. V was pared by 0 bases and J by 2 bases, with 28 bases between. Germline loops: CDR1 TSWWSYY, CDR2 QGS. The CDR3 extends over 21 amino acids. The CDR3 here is CALGELKSFLEYWGDTDKLIF. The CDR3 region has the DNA TGTGCTCTTGGGGAACTGAAGAGCTTCCTAGAGTACTGGGGGGATACCGATAAACTCATCTTT.